This T cell receptor (beta chain) was sequenced for a study of OX40 agonist ivuxolimab in advanced cancers. Repertoires were generated with immunoSEQ multiplex PCR, while TCRdb's copy carries only in-frame clones and drops some. The table has 70,000 or so clones, 88% seen once; the top ten hold around 0.78%. The V segment lost 4 bases and the J segment 8 bases; nucleotides outside the gene matches: 1. Germline V gives CDR1 LNHDA, CDR2 SQIVND (reference sequence). CDR3 length equals 12 residues. This specimen was CD4+ or CD8+ T cells sorted from blood, taken in a trial of the OX40 agonist ivuxolimab. The V call is TRBV19, the J call TRBJ1-2; 10 positions match TRBD1. This TCR was sampled from an adult with an advanced solid tumor such as melanoma, head and neck, liver or kidney cancer. CDR3 sequence reads: CASSRDRGGYTF. In nucleotides, the CDR3 is TGTGCCAGTAGTAGGGACAGGGGAGGCTACACCTTC.